This T cell receptor (beta chain) is from a study of post-analysis software for immune sequencing data. Study-wide findings and caveats: A significant reduction in normalized Chao1 diversity was observed in multiple sclerosis patients versus controls. Patients had higher frequencies than controls of four to six TRBV segments, including TRBV5-6, TRBV5-1 and TRBV20-1.

This CDR3 has 16 residues. The V gene's germline CDR1 is SQVTM and CDR2 ANQGSEA. Trimming removed 0 bases from V and 3 bases from J, with 18 bases in between. TCR beta libraries were prepared from cDNA with unique molecular identifiers. TCRdb re-called the PCR reads with MiXCR, one entry per CDR3 protein. Of fewer than 850,000 distinct CDR3 sequences listed, roughly 27% were seen once; the top ten hold around 0.56%. There are a few counts of this clonotype. Its specificity is not known. The sequence was collected from a girl aged 10 to 17 with multiple sclerosis. The specimen was blood. The chain couples TRBV29-1 to TRBJ2-7; weak D call: TRBD1 (6 bases). This CDR3 reads CSVEDSEQGSLYEQYF. The CDR3 DNA reads as TGCAGCGTTGAAGATTCGGAACAGGGTTCTCTCTACGAGCAGTACTTC.